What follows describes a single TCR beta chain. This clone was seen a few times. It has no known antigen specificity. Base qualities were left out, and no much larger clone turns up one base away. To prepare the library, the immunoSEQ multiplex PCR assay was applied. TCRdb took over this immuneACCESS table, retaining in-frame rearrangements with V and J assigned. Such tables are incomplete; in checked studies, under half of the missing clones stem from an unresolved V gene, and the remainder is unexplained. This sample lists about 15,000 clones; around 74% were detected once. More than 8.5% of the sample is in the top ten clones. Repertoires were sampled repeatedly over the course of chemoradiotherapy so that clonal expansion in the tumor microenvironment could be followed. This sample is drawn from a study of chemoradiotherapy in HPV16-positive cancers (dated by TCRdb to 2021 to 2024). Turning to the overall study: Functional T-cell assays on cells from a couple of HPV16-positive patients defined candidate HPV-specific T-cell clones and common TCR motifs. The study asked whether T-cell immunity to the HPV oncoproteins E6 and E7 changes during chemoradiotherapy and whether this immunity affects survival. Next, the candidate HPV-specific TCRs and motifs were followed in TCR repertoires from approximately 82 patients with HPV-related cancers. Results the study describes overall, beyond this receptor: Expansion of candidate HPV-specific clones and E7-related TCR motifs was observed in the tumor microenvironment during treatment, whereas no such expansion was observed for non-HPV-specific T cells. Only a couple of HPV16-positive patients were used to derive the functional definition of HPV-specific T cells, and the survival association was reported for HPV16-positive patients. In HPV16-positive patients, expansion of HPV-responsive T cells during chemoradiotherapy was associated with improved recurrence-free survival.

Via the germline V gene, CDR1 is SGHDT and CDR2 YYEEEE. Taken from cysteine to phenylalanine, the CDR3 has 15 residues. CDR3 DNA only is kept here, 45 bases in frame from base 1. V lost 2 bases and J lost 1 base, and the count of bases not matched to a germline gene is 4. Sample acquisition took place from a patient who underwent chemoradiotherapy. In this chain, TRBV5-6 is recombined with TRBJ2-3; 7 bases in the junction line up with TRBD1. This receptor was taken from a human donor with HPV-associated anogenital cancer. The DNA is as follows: TGTGCCAGCAGCTTTCGACAGGGCGGCACAGATACGCAGTATTTT. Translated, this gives CASSFRQGGTDTQYF.